The 3 T cell receptor beta chains below were found in one sample sequenced in a study of cytomegalovirus exposure and HLA in healthy donors (dated by TCRdb to about 2017). The library was obtained by the immunoSEQ multiplex PCR assay. The multiplex PCR relied on a mix of 60 forward primers for TCR Vbeta segments and 13 reverse primers for TCR Jbeta segments. TCRdb provides this immuneACCESS table in a form limited to in-frame rearrangements. Some clones are lacking; in checked studies, under half of them reflect an unresolved V gene, and why the rest are absent is not known. This sample holds 160,000 or so clones; around 84% were observed only once. 8.5% of the sample rests with the top ten. The material sequenced was PBMCs. Every receptor here comes from a male donor in good health and CMV-seropositive.

This sequence joins TRBV19 and TRBJ2-5; D may be TRBD1 (7 bases). V dropped 5 bases and J dropped 4 bases, with 8 bases sitting between them. This CDR3 contains 12 residues. Germline V lookup: CDR1 LNHDA, CDR2 SQIVND (reference sequence). The DNA of the CDR3 is TGTGCCAGTAGTCAGGGGGGAGAGACCCAGTACTTC. Translating it yields CASSQGGETQYF.

V gene TRBV7-9 combines with J gene TRBJ2-2; D is perhaps TRBD2 (6 bases). V was trimmed by 5 bases and J by 0 bases, leaving 16 bases between them. The CDR3 totals 17 residues. Per germline, CDR1 SEHNR and CDR2 FQNEAQ (reference sequence). The CDR3 region has the DNA TGTGCCAGCAGCCCCCGGGAGACAGATCCGAACACCGGGGAGCTGTTTTTT. This encodes CASSPRETDPNTGELFF.

As regards this clone: Different DNA sequences within this sample yield the same CDR3. The V call is TRBV6-5, the J call TRBJ1-5, with TRBD1 identical over 7 bases. Germline V lookup: CDR1 MNHEY, CDR2 SVGAGI. Trimming removed 5 bases from V and 6 bases from J; junction bases left unmatched: 7. The CDR3 loop spans 14 amino acids. Here the CDR3 DNA reads TGTGCCAGCAGTCTTCAGGGGGTAGGTCAGCCCCAGCATTTT. Encoded protein: CASSLQGVGQPQHF.